The 3 T cell receptor beta chains below come from one sample, sequenced in a study of regulatory T cells in long-lasting Graves disease. Time point specified: newly diagnosed GD, antithyroid drugs for less than 3 months. PBMCs were the source of the RNA used for TCR sequencing. Arm-PCR with iRepertoire HTBI primers amplified the CDR3 regions for these TCR beta libraries. TCRdb reprocessed the multiplex PCR reads with MiXCR, giving one entry per CDR3 protein. The table shows hundreds of thousands of distinct CDR3 sequences, with 15% to 20% occurring only once. These sequences were also reported in another study, on T cells in Graves' hyperthyroidism and ophthalmopathy.

The sequences come from peripheral blood mononuclear cells (PBMCs), collected at new diagnosis, from a patient treated with antithyroid drugs. Receptor source: a man younger than 35 with Graves disease.

The sample holds many counts of this clonotype. J is TRBJ2-5 and V is TRBV27; the D gene is possibly TRBD2 (6 bases). V was pared by 2 bases and J by 0 bases, with 16 bases between. This CDR3 spans 17 amino acids. Germline V gives CDR1 MNHEY, CDR2 SMNVEV (reference sequence). The CDR3 bases are TGTGCCAGCAGTTTACTAGGGGTAGCGGCCCACCAAGAGACCCAGTACTTC. This encodes CASSLLGVAAHQETQYF.

The chain joins TRBV20-1 to TRBJ2-4; a possible D gene is TRBD1 (6 bases). Trimming cost V 4 bases and J 0 bases, with 10 bases left between them. In germline, CDR1 is DFQATT, CDR2 SNEGSKA (reference sequence). The CDR3 spans 14 residues. The CDR3 region is CSAMGAIAKNIQYF. The CDR3 nucleotides read TGCAGTGCTATGGGGGCCATAGCCAAAAACATTCAGTACTTC.

This clonotype occurred a few times. The chain has TRBV3-1 and TRBJ2-7; D is unresolved. This CDR3 has 15 amino acids. V lost 2 bases and J 3 bases, leaving 14 bases between the germline ends. From germline, CDR1 is LGHDT and CDR2 YNNKEL (reference sequence). The CDR3 is CASSQREGRDYEQYF. CDR3 DNA sequence: TGTGCCAGCAGCCAAAGAGAAGGCAGAGACTACGAGCAGTACTTC.